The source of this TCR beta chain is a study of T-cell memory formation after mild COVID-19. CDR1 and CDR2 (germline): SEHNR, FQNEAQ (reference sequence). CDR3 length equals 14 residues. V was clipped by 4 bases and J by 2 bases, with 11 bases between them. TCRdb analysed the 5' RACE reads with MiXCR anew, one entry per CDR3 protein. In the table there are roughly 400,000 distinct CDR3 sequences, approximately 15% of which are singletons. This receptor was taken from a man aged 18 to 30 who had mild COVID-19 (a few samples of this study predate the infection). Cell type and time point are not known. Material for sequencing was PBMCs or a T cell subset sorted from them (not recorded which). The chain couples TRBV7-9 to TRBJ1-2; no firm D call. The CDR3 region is CASSSALGNYGYTF. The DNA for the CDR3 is TGTGCCAGCAGCTCCGCCTTAGGGAACTATGGCTACACCTTC.